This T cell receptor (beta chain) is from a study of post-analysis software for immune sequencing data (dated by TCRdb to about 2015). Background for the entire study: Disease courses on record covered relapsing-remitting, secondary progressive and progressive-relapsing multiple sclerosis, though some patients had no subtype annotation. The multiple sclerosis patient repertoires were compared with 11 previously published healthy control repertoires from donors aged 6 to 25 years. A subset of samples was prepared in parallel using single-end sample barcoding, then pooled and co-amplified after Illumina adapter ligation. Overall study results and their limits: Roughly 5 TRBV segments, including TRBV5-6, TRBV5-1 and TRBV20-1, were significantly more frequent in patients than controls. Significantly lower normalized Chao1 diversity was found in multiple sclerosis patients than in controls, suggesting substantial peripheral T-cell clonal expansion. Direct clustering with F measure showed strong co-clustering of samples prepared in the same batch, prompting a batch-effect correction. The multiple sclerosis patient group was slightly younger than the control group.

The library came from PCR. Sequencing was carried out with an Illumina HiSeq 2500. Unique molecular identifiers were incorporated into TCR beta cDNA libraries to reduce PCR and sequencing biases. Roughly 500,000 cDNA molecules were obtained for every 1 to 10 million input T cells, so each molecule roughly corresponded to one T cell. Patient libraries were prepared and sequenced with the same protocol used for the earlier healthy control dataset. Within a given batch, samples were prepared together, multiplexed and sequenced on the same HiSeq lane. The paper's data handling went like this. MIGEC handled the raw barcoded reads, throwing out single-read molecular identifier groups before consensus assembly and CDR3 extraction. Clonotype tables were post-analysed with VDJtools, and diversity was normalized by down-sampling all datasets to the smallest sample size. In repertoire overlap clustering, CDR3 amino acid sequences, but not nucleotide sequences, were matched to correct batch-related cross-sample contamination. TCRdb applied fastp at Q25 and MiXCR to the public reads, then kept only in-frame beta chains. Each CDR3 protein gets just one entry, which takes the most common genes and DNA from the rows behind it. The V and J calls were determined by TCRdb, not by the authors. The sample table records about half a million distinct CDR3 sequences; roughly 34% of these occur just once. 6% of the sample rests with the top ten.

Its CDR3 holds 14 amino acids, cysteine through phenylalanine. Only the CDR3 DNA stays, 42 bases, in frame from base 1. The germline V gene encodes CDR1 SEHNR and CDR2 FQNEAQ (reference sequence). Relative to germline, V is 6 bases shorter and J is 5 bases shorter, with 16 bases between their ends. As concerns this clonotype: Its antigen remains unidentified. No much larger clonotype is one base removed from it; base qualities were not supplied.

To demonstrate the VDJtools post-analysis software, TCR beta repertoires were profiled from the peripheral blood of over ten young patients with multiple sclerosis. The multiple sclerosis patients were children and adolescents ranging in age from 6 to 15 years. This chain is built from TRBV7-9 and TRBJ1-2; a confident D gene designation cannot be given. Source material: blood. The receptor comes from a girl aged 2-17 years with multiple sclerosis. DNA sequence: TGTGCCAGCAGTGCCAAGGAACACGGGTATGGCTACACCTTC. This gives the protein CASSAKEHGYGYTF.